These T cell receptor beta chains were read from a single sample in a study of blood T cell repertoires in COVID-19. Assay used: immunoSEQ multiplex PCR; TCRdb lists only in-frame clones, some missing. The sample holds around 260,000 clones; about 89% are singletons and the top ten take approximately 1.4%. The sequencing sample was made of peripheral blood. These receptor sequences come from a woman in her thirties or forties who had recovered from COVID-19. Each CDR3 is given without its conserved first and last residue. Not all rows give a size; the values are once, few, many and, for expanded clones, a class.

cdr3_aa	v_call	clone_size	j_call
ASSYGAGGYEQY	TRBV6-5	few	TRBJ2-7
ASSQRDSSYEQY	TRBV4-1	.	TRBJ2-7
ASSWTEITGELF	TRBV6-1	.	TRBJ2-2
ASTLDRADFRNTEAF	TRBV19	.	TRBJ1-1
ASSHLGVGYT	TRBV13	.	TRBJ1-2
ASSTTGMGNTIY	TRBV19	.	TRBJ1-3
ASSRHGTGAYEQY	TRBV6-2/TRBV6-3	.	TRBJ2-7
AISRTGATDTQY	TRBV10-3	.	TRBJ2-3
ASSRGAFSYEQY	TRBV6-5	.	TRBJ2-7
ASGGEVGTDTQY	TRBV21-1	.	TRBJ2-3
ASSPVGGSSYEQY	TRBV9	.	TRBJ2-7
ASRQGGSRYEQY	TRBV6-5	.	TRBJ2-7
ASSLGENGNTIY	TRBV5-8	.	TRBJ1-3
ASSQVHRRYTEAF	TRBV4-3	.	TRBJ1-1
ASSPSGTNTGELF	TRBV7-2	.	TRBJ2-2
ASRLWGDPNTGELF	TRBV7-8	.	TRBJ2-2
ASSAWAGHEQY	TRBV2	.	TRBJ2-7
ASSLGSGGYGYT	TRBV5-1	.	TRBJ1-2
ATHLLAGEGDTQY	TRBV6-5	.	TRBJ2-3
ASSVDGGLGTWAF	TRBV9	once	TRBJ1-1
ASNYGGWADTQY	TRBV5-6	.	TRBJ2-3
ASSVQGRGKSPLH	TRBV9	.	TRBJ1-6
ASSRTGSGNTIY	TRBV19	.	TRBJ1-3
ASSLGDTHNEQF	TRBV5-1	.	TRBJ2-1
ASSLSDQPQH	TRBV12-3/TRBV12-4	.	TRBJ1-5
SATGTPSYEQY	TRBV29-1	.	TRBJ2-7
ASTTGVANEQF	TRBV11-3	.	TRBJ2-1
ASSALAGGPNEQF	TRBV14	.	TRBJ2-1
ASSQGPAVSTDTQY	TRBV4-3	.	TRBJ2-3
ASSQWLVAAYNEQF	TRBV6-2/TRBV6-3	.	TRBJ2-1
ASSLVPGGSPNSPLH	TRBV27	.	TRBJ1-6
AWGRTGTEGNTIY	TRBV30	.	TRBJ1-3
ATSRGPGTAEKLF	TRBV15	.	TRBJ1-4
ASSRESRGEGNQPQH	TRBV4-1	.	TRBJ1-5
ASSASGTAYNEQF	TRBV9	.	TRBJ2-1
ASSLSGGAFNEQF	TRBV27	.	TRBJ2-1
SVVFLEQGSMNEQY	TRBV29-1	.	TRBJ2-7
AWSVLSEAF	TRBV30	.	TRBJ1-1
ASSKGLPTLNEKLF	TRBV5-4	.	TRBJ1-4
SVEDPGRMNTEAF	TRBV29-1	.	TRBJ1-1
ASSLDGHLVGETQY	TRBV5-1	.	TRBJ2-5
ASSLRLAGGEETQY	TRBV3-1/TRBV3-2	.	TRBJ2-5
ASSEGFDTQY	TRBV2	.	TRBJ2-3
ASSPNTGELF	TRBV10-2	once	TRBJ2-2
ASSLGAGGTDTQY	TRBV7-7	once	TRBJ2-3
ASSQDPTSEGF	TRBV14	.	TRBJ2-1
ASKTGGMSNQPQH	TRBV19	.	TRBJ1-5
ASSMLTGNQPQH	TRBV19	once	TRBJ1-5
ASSPTRDISYEQY	TRBV18	.	TRBJ2-7
ASSSGQRGGRNEQF	TRBV11-2	.	TRBJ2-1
ASSPRQGMDTGELF	TRBV11-2	.	TRBJ2-2